This T cell receptor beta chain was identified during a study of OX40 agonist ivuxolimab in advanced cancers. Study-wide context: Ivuxolimab was a fully human IgG2 agonistic monoclonal antibody targeting the costimulatory receptor OX40 (CD134). Patients were allowed to have had prior anti-PD-1, anti-PD-L1 or anti-CTLA-4 therapy, and around two fifths of the dose-escalation patients had been treated with checkpoint inhibitors. The paper describes the monotherapy dose-escalation part (N of about 57 patients) of the phase I trial of ivuxolimab. Peripheral TCRbeta sequencing was intended to test whether TCR sequence diversity was altered and clonal T-cell expansion was caused by ivuxolimab. A male proportion of around 83% and a mean age of about 60 years, ranging from roughly 23 to 85, were recorded for the dose-escalation cohort. Intravenous ivuxolimab was administered to patients every 2 weeks at six dose levels: 0.01, 0.1, 0.3, 1.5, 3 and 10 mg/kg. Partial responses were achieved by three dose-escalation patients, of whom one had hepatocellular carcinoma and two had cutaneous melanoma. Of the 50 to 55 patients in dose escalation, some 20 had hepatocellular carcinoma, some 15 had melanoma, 9 had renal cell carcinoma and 9 had head and neck cancer.

The trial excluded patients who had a history of autoimmune disease or were on systemic immunosuppression. Peripheral blood for TCR sequencing was collected from all dose cohorts at baseline, on cycle 4 day 1, and on cycle 7 day 1. Samples came from an open-label, multicenter, first-in-human phase I dose-escalation trial of ivuxolimab. The trial enrolled adults with locally advanced or metastatic head and neck squamous cell, hepatocellular, melanoma or renal cell carcinoma. CD4+ and CD8+ T cells were sorted separately from peripheral blood before TCR sequencing. The CDR3, from cysteine to phenylalanine, totals 14 residues. The retained sequence is limited to the CDR3, 42 bases, with the frame set at the first base. CDR1 MGHRA and CDR2 YSYEKL were looked up in the germline V gene. V and J are truncated by 0 bases and 2 bases respectively, leaving an intervening sequence of 8 bases. In this sample, this clone turned up a few times. Its cognate antigen has yet to be identified. No qualities accompany the bases; no much larger clone lies one base away.

General findings and caveats noted by the study authors: After ivuxolimab, more expanded clones were found on average in CD8+ T cells than in CD4+ T cells. In partial responders in the 0.1-3.0 mg/kg groups, normalized peripheral clonal expansion was found to be among the lowest, especially among CD8+ T cells. Low levels of normalized T-cell clonal expansion were also seen in some patients who did not respond. Clonal expansion of both CD4+ and CD8+ blood T cells was observed from baseline to week 6 at doses 0.1 to 3.0 mg/kg. Antigen specificity was not determined for the clonally expanded peripheral T cells.

To sequence the TCRbeta CDR3 region, genomic DNA was isolated from the sorted cells. TCRbeta CDR3 regions were sequenced using the immunoSEQ Assay. The immuneACCESS repertoire file appears here via TCRdb, limited to in-frame rearrangements. These files lack a portion of the clones; in checked studies, under half of the deficit traces to unresolved V genes, and the cause of the others is not known. Present in this sample are some 25,000 clones, less than 80% of which were seen just once. The top ten clonotypes cover around 32% of the sample. This TCR was sampled from an adult with an advanced solid tumor such as melanoma, head and neck, liver or kidney cancer. The material sequenced was CD4+ or CD8+ T cells sorted from blood, taken in a trial of the OX40 agonist ivuxolimab. The receptor chain draws on TRBV4-1 and TRBJ2-7, with no D gene named confidently. In nucleotide form, the sequence is TGCGCCAGCAGCCAAGATCAAATGGCCTACGAGCAGTACTTC. Translated, this gives CASSQDQMAYEQYF.